This note documents a single TCR beta chain sequence. CDR1 and CDR2 from the germline V gene are DFQATT and SNEGSKA (reference sequence). V shed 5 bases and J shed 3 bases, with 16 bases lying between them. This CDR3 has 14 residues. This record comes from a study of T cells in Graves' hyperthyroidism and ophthalmopathy. Study-wide context: Specimen type is peripheral blood, collected at initial diagnosis prior to any treatment.

It was RNA transcripts that yielded the amplified TCR beta CDR3 regions. First-round RT-PCR with HTBI primers amplified the TCR CDR3 region. MiXCR, applied by TCRdb to the multiplex PCR reads, yields one record per CDR3 protein. The table has about 600,000 distinct CDR3 sequences, approximately 15% seen once; the top ten hold approximately 3.5%. Source material: blood. This TCR derives from a woman in her forties with Graves' ophthalmopathy. V is TRBV20-1 and J is TRBJ1-2; a possible D gene is TRBD1 (5 bases). The CDR3 sequence: CSASLAGRDYGYTF. The CDR3 region has the DNA TGCAGTGCTTCCCTGGCAGGGCGAGACTATGGCTACACCTTC.